A selection of T cell receptor beta chains follows, all from one sample in a study of T-cell memory formation after mild COVID-19. Using its own MiXCR run on the 5' RACE reads, TCRdb lists one record per CDR3 protein. The sample records fewer than 300,000 distinct CDR3 sequences, over 15% being singletons. Sequences were obtained from PBMCs or a T cell subset sorted from them (not recorded which). The receptors shown here come from a man aged 18 to 30 who had mild COVID-19 (a few samples of this study predate the infection). Cell type and time point are not known. CDR3s include the opening cysteine and the closing phenylalanine or tryptophan. D genes are given only for firm matches. Where a row states a size, it is once, few, many or the class of an expanded clone; other rows omit it.

j_call v_call clone_size d_call cdr3_nt cdr3_aa
TRBJ2-3 TRBV28 NA NA TGTGCCAGCGCGCGGAGCTTGGGCACAGATACGCAGTATTTT CASARSLGTDTQYF
TRBJ2-3 TRBV20-1 NA TRBD2 TGCAGTGCTAGAGTCCAGCGGGGGGAAGCAGATACGCAGTATTTT CSARVQRGEADTQYF
TRBJ2-1 TRBV6-2/TRBV6-3 few TRBD1 TGTGCCAGCGGCCCCGAAGACAGGGTTGACAATGAGCAGTTCTTC CASGPEDRVDNEQFF
TRBJ2-1 TRBV4-2 NA NA TGTGCCAGCAGCCAAGAACCCGGTGGGTCCTACAATGAGCAGTTCTTC CASSQEPGGSYNEQFF
TRBJ2-3 TRBV6-1 NA TRBD1 TGTGCCAGCAAGGATACCGGGACAGGGGGCACGGATACGCAGTATTTT CASKDTGTGGTDTQYF
TRBJ1-1 TRBV6-6 many NA TGTGCCAGCAGTTACGATGGAGGGCTCATGAACACTGAAGCTTTCTTT CASSYDGGLMNTEAFF
TRBJ2-7 TRBV3-1 few NA TGTGCCAGCACCCCCCTGGGGGCCCACGAGCAGTACTTC CASTPLGAHEQYF
TRBJ1-1 TRBV7-2 NA NA TGTGCCAGCGGCCTGACAGGGAACACTGAAGCTTTCTTT CASGLTGNTEAFF
TRBJ1-1 TRBV12-3/TRBV12-4 NA NA TGTGCCAGCATTACAGGGAGGTCGAAGACTGAAGCTTTCTTT CASITGRSKTEAFF
TRBJ2-7 TRBV10-3 few NA TGTGCCATCAGTGGGGAGGCTGGGTCTTCCTACGAGCAGTACTTC CAISGEAGSSYEQYF
TRBJ1-4 TRBV4-1 NA NA TGCGCCAGCAGCCAAGGATGGGCCCCTAATGAAAAACTGTTTTTT CASSQGWAPNEKLFF
TRBJ1-5 TRBV4-3 few NA TGCGCCAGCAGCCTGACAGACTCCTCGCCCCAGCATTTT CASSLTDSSPQHF
TRBJ2-2 TRBV30 few NA TGTGCCTGGAGCGCTGACATCGGGGAGCTGTTTTTT CAWSADIGELFF
TRBJ2-5 TRBV24-1 NA TRBD1 TGTGCCACCAGTGATACGGCAGGGGGAGAGACCCAGTACTTC CATSDTAGGETQYF
TRBJ2-2 TRBV4-1 many NA TGCGCCAGCAGCCCCCGACCCGGGGAGCTGTTTTTT CASSPRPGELFF
TRBJ2-5 TRBV12-3/TRBV12-4 NA TRBD2 TGTGCCAGCACCCTCGGGGCTAGCGGGGGTTCTCCGTACTTC CASTLGASGGSPYF
TRBJ1-2 TRBV18 few NA TGTGCCAGCACAACAACTCAGGGGAACTATGGCTACACCTTC CASTTTQGNYGYTF
TRBJ2-7 TRBV12-3/TRBV12-4 NA NA TGTGCCAGCACCCCTGCGTATAGCGACATGGACGGTGCCTACGAGCAGTACTTC CASTPAYSDMDGAYEQYF
TRBJ2-1 TRBV7-9 NA TRBD2 TGTGCCAGCAGCCCCCCCCCACCGGGACTAGGCTATGAGCAGTTCTTC CASSPPPPGLGYEQFF
TRBJ2-5 TRBV6-5 once TRBD2 TGTGCCAGCAAGGGGACTAGCGGGGGGCAAGAGACCCAGTACTTC CASKGTSGGQETQYF
TRBJ1-5 TRBV7-2 NA NA TGTGCCAGCGGTGGTTCAGGGGTGGGGCAGCCCCAGCATTTT CASGGSGVGQPQHF
TRBJ1-1 TRBV7-9 NA TRBD1 TGTGCCAGCAGCTTAGGCAGGGGGGTAGGCACTGAAGCTTTCTTT CASSLGRGVGTEAFF
TRBJ2-1 TRBV29-1 NA TRBD2 TGCAGCGTCGTGGGGACTAGCGGCTACAATGAGCAGTTCTTC CSVVGTSGYNEQFF
TRBJ2-2 TRBV7-6 NA NA TGTGCCAGCAGCTTAGGGGGCTCTACATACACCGGGGAGCTGTTTTTT CASSLGGSTYTGELFF
TRBJ2-3 TRBV2 many NA TGTGCCAGCATCAGGGACACAGATACGCAGTATTTT CASIRDTDTQYF
TRBJ1-1 TRBV7-2 few NA TGTGCCAGCAGATTACAGAGAAACACTGAAGCTTTCTTT CASRLQRNTEAFF
TRBJ2-4 TRBV4-1 few NA TGCGCCAGCAGCCAAGGCGTTCCGTCTGGGGGCAAAAACATTCAGTACTTC CASSQGVPSGGKNIQYF
TRBJ1-3 TRBV18 NA NA TGTGCCAGCTCGCTCGGACAACCTGGAAACACCATATATTTT CASSLGQPGNTIYF
TRBJ2-1 TRBV12-5 NA TRBD1 TGTGCTAGTGGTTTTGGGACAGGGGTGAATGAGCAGTTCTTC CASGFGTGVNEQFF
TRBJ2-1 TRBV7-2 few NA TGTGCCAGCAGCTCTGGCCATGAGCAGTTCTTC CASSSGHEQFF
TRBJ1-2 TRBV6-6 NA NA TGTGCCAGCAGTTACGTTGGCTCTCTGGGCTACACCTTC CASSYVGSLGYTF
TRBJ1-1 TRBV5-5 NA NA TGTGCCAGCAGCCGGAGAATCGGCGAAGCTTTCTTT CASSRRIGEAFF
TRBJ2-6 TRBV6-6 NA TRBD1 TGTGCCAGCACTGACGCGACAGGGGGCGCTGGGGCCAACGTCCTGACTTTC CASTDATGGAGANVLTF
TRBJ2-7 TRBV27 NA NA TGTGCCAGCAGTGGCTACAGGGAGAGTTACGAGCAGTACTTC CASSGYRESYEQYF